The source of this TCR beta chain is a study of blood T cell repertoires in COVID-19. Authors' data handling: Counts of nucleated cells, estimated from reference gene primer amplification, were obtained. Generated by immunoSEQ multiplex PCR, the TCRdb table keeps only in-frame clones and is missing some. D and trimming come from the DNA, and the V and J calls and clone size come from that table. Here the sample spans roughly 200,000 clones, 86% being singletons. Germline CDR1 SNHLY, CDR2 FYNNEI. Trimming took 8 bases from V and 2 from J; bases not matched to a gene: 6. The CDR3 consists of 14 residues.

The sequence was obtained from a woman aged 40 to 50 in a cohort exposed to, infected with or recovered from COVID-19 (not recorded which). Material: PBMCs or T cells enriched from blood (not recorded which). The chain recombines TRBV2 with TRBJ1-3; TRBD1 agrees at 7 bases. The CDR3 nucleotides read TGTGCCAGCGACAGGGAAGCCACTGGAAACACCATATATTTT. Translation gives CASDREATGNTIYF.